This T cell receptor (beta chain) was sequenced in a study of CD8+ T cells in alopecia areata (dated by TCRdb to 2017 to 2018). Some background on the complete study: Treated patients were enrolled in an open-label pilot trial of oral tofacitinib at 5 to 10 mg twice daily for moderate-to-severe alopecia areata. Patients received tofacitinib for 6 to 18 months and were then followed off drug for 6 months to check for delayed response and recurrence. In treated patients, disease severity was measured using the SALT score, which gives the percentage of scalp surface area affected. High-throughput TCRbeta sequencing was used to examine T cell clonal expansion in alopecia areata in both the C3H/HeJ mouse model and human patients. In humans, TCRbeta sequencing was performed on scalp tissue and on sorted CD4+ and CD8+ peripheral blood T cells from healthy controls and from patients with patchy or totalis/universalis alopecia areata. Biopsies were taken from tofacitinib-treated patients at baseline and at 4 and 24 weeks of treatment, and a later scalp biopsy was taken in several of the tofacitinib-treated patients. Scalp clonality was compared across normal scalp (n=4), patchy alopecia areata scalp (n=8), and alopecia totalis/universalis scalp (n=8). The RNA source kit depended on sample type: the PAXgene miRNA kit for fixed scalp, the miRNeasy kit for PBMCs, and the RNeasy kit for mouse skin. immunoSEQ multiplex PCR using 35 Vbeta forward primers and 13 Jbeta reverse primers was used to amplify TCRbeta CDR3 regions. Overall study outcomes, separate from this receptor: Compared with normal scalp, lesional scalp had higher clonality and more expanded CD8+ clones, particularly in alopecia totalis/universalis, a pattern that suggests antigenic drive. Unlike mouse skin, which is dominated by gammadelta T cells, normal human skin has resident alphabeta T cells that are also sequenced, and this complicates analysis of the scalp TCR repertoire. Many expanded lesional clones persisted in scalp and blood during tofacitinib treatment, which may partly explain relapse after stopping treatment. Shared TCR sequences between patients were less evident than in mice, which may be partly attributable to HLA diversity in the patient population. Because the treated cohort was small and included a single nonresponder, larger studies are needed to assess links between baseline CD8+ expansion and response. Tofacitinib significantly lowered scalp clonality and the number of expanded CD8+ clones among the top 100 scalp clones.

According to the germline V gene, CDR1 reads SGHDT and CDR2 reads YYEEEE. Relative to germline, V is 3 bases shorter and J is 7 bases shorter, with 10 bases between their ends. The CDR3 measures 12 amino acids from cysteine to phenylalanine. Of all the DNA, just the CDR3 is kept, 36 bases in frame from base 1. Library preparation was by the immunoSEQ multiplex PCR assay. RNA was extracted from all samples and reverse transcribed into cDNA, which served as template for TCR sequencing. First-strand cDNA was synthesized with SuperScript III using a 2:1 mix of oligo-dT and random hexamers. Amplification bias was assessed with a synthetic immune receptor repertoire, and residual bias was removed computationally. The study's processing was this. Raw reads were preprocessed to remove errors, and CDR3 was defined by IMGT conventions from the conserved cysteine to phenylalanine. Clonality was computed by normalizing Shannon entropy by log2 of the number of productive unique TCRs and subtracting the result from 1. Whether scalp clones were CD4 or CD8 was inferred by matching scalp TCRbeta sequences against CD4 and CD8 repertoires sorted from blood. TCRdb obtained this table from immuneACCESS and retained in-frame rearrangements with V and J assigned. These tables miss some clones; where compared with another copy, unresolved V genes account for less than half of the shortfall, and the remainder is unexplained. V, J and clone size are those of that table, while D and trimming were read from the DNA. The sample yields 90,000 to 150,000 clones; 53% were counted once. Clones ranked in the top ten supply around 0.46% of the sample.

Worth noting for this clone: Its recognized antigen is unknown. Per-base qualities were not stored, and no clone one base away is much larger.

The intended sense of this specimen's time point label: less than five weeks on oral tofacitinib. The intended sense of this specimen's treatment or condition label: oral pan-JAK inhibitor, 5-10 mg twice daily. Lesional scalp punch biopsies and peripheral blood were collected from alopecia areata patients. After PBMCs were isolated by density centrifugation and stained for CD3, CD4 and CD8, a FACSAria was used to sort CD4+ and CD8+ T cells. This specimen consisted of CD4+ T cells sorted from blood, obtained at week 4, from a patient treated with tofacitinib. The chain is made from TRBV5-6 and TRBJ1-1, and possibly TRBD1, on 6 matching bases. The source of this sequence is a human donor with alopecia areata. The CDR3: CASSYGQFEAFF. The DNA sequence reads TGTGCCAGCAGCTACGGACAGTTTGAAGCTTTCTTT.